This is a list of T cell receptor beta chains from one sample in a study of blood T cell repertoires in COVID-19. Sequencing was performed with immunoSEQ multiplex PCR; in TCRdb, only in-frame clones are kept and a portion is missing. This sample carries 95,000 to 150,000 clones, about 80% of them seen once, and the ten largest clones take about 3.8%. The sample was peripheral blood. The origin of the receptors is a woman aged 45-60 years with acute or convalescent COVID-19. CDR3s include the opening cysteine and the closing phenylalanine or tryptophan. Fields, in order: clone size, D gene, J gene, V gene, CDR3 DNA, CDR3 protein. A D gene is named only where the DNA matches it firmly. A row's size may be missing; if present it is once, few, many or a size class.

abundance: NA; d_gene: TRBD1; j_gene: TRBJ1-1; v_gene: TRBV5-1; CDR3nt: TGCGCCAGCAGCCGCCCTACCTCCGACAGGGAGGAGACTGAAGCTTTCTTT; CDR3aa: CASSRPTSDREETEAFF
abundance: NA; d_gene: NA; j_gene: TRBJ1-1; v_gene: TRBV20-1; CDR3nt: TGCAGTGCTAGGGAATGGACAGAAGCTTTCTTT; CDR3aa: CSAREWTEAFF
abundance: few; d_gene: TRBD1; j_gene: TRBJ2-7; v_gene: TRBV15; CDR3nt: TGTGCCACCAGCAGAGATAAGGGGACAGGCTCCTACGAGCAGTACTTC; CDR3aa: CATSRDKGTGSYEQYF
abundance: once; d_gene: NA; j_gene: TRBJ2-6; v_gene: TRBV5-4; CDR3nt: TGTGCCAGCAGCATATCCGGGACACCCGGGGCCAACGTCCTGACTTTC; CDR3aa: CASSISGTPGANVLTF
abundance: NA; d_gene: TRBD1; j_gene: TRBJ1-3; v_gene: TRBV7-9; CDR3nt: TGTGCCAGCAGCCGCAGACAGGGGGCGGACACCATATATTTT; CDR3aa: CASSRRQGADTIYF
abundance: NA; d_gene: NA; j_gene: TRBJ2-1; v_gene: TRBV7-2; CDR3nt: TGTGCCAGCAGCTCCCAGACTTTTCGTTCCAATTACAATGAGCAGTTCTTC; CDR3aa: CASSSQTFRSNYNEQFF
abundance: NA; d_gene: TRBD1; j_gene: TRBJ1-5; v_gene: TRBV12-5; CDR3nt: TGTGCTAGTGGTTTGGTACCTGGGACAGGGGTTTATCAGCCCCAGCATTTT; CDR3aa: CASGLVPGTGVYQPQHF
abundance: NA; d_gene: NA; j_gene: TRBJ2-7; v_gene: TRBV10-2; CDR3nt: TGCGCCAGCAGAACAGGGATGGACGAGCAGTACTTC; CDR3aa: CASRTGMDEQYF
abundance: NA; d_gene: TRBD1; j_gene: TRBJ1-2; v_gene: TRBV5-1; CDR3nt: TGCGCCAGCAGCTGGACCCCGGGACAGGGGGAGGGCTACACCTTC; CDR3aa: CASSWTPGQGEGYTF
abundance: NA; d_gene: NA; j_gene: TRBJ1-5; v_gene: TRBV19; CDR3nt: TGTGCCAGTACCCCCCCAGGGGAATATAGCAATCAGCCCCAGCATTTT; CDR3aa: CASTPPGEYSNQPQHF
abundance: NA; d_gene: TRBD1; j_gene: TRBJ1-2; v_gene: TRBV2; CDR3nt: TGTGCCAGCAGCCTACAGGGGGCTGGTGGCTACACCTTC; CDR3aa: CASSLQGAGGYTF
abundance: NA; d_gene: NA; j_gene: TRBJ1-2; v_gene: TRBV5-6; CDR3nt: TGTGCCAGCAGAGGCAGGGACTATGGCTACACCTTC; CDR3aa: CASRGRDYGYTF
abundance: many; d_gene: NA; j_gene: TRBJ1-6; v_gene: TRBV2; CDR3nt: TGTGCCAGCAGTGCCGGGTTCTCCTATAATTCACCCCTCCACTTT; CDR3aa: CASSAGFSYNSPLHF
abundance: NA; d_gene: NA; j_gene: TRBJ1-1; v_gene: TRBV2; CDR3nt: TGTGCCAGCAGTTCTCCTTACACTGAAGCTTTCTTT; CDR3aa: CASSSPYTEAFF
abundance: NA; d_gene: NA; j_gene: TRBJ1-5; v_gene: TRBV27; CDR3nt: TGTGCCAGCAGTTCCCTCGGCCGAGAGGGAAAGCCCCAGCATTTT; CDR3aa: CASSSLGREGKPQHF
abundance: NA; d_gene: TRBD2; j_gene: TRBJ2-7; v_gene: TRBV28; CDR3nt: TGTGCCAGCAGTTCCGGGACTAGCGGGAGTTGGCGGGAGCAGTACTTC; CDR3aa: CASSSGTSGSWREQYF
abundance: once; d_gene: TRBD1; j_gene: TRBJ1-2; v_gene: TRBV30; CDR3nt: TGTGCCTGGAGTGAGACAGGGGGGAACTATGGCTACACCTTC; CDR3aa: CAWSETGGNYGYTF
abundance: NA; d_gene: NA; j_gene: TRBJ2-1; v_gene: TRBV3-1/TRBV3-2; CDR3nt: TGTGCCAGCAGCCGGGGCCCTGGCAATGAGCAGTTCTTC; CDR3aa: CASSRGPGNEQFF
abundance: NA; d_gene: NA; j_gene: TRBJ2-1; v_gene: TRBV7-9; CDR3nt: TGTGCCAGCAGCTTAGCGGGTTCTAGCAATGAGCAGTTCTTC; CDR3aa: CASSLAGSSNEQFF
abundance: NA; d_gene: TRBD2; j_gene: TRBJ2-3; v_gene: TRBV19; CDR3nt: TGTGCCAGTAGTAGCGGGACTAGCGGGGGCACAGATACGCAGTATTTT; CDR3aa: CASSSGTSGGTDTQYF
abundance: NA; d_gene: NA; j_gene: TRBJ1-2; v_gene: TRBV2; CDR3nt: TGTGCCAGCAGTATTACGCCAGTGATTAACTATGGCTACACCTTC; CDR3aa: CASSITPVINYGYTF
abundance: NA; d_gene: TRBD2; j_gene: TRBJ2-7; v_gene: TRBV30; CDR3nt: TGTGCCTGGAGTTTAGGACTAGCGGACTCCTACGAGCAGTACTTC; CDR3aa: CAWSLGLADSYEQYF
abundance: once; d_gene: NA; j_gene: TRBJ2-1; v_gene: TRBV5-4; CDR3nt: TGTGCCAGCAGCTTGGCGGGAGCTGGTGGGAATGAGCAGTTCTTC; CDR3aa: CASSLAGAGGNEQFF
abundance: NA; d_gene: TRBD1; j_gene: TRBJ2-3; v_gene: TRBV3-1/TRBV3-2; CDR3nt: TGTGCCAGCAGTCCTTACAGGGGGATTGCAGATACGCAGTATTTT; CDR3aa: CASSPYRGIADTQYF
abundance: NA; d_gene: TRBD1; j_gene: TRBJ2-2; v_gene: TRBV5-1; CDR3nt: TGCGCCAGCAGCTCCCAGGGGGAGAGTACCGGGGAGCTGTTTTTT; CDR3aa: CASSSQGESTGELFF
abundance: NA; d_gene: NA; j_gene: TRBJ1-2; v_gene: TRBV6-5; CDR3nt: TGTGCCAGCACCCAAAAGCGGGACGGATACTATGGCTACACCTTC; CDR3aa: CASTQKRDGYYGYTF
abundance: few; d_gene: TRBD2; j_gene: TRBJ2-3; v_gene: TRBV10-3; CDR3nt: TGTGCCCACGGGCGGGAGCCACGCACAGATACGCAGTATTTT; CDR3aa: CAHGREPRTDTQYF
abundance: NA; d_gene: NA; j_gene: TRBJ1-2; v_gene: TRBV20-1; CDR3nt: TGCAGTGCTAGGCAGAACTATGGCTACACCTTC; CDR3aa: CSARQNYGYTF
abundance: NA; d_gene: TRBD1; j_gene: TRBJ1-4; v_gene: TRBV6-6; CDR3nt: TGTGCCAGCAGTGGCTTAGGGGGCCCTAATGAAAAACTGTTTTTT; CDR3aa: CASSGLGGPNEKLFF
abundance: NA; d_gene: TRBD1; j_gene: TRBJ1-2; v_gene: TRBV11-2; CDR3nt: TGTGCCAGCAGCCTCTGGGCCGGGGACAGGGGTTATGGCTACACCTTC; CDR3aa: CASSLWAGDRGYGYTF